This T cell receptor (beta chain) was captured in a study of blood T cell repertoires in COVID-19. Turning to the study itself: Samples of COVID-19 (acute and convalescent) were obtained from the United States, Italy and Spain.

This table comes from immunoSEQ multiplex PCR, and its TCRdb copy is limited to in-frame clones, with some not included. The data contain roughly 480,000 clones, approximately 89% of them singletons. Germline assignment: CDR1 MNHEY and CDR2 SMNVEV (reference sequence). With V trimmed by 4 bases and J by 7 bases, 10 bases remained unmatched. The CDR3 consists of 15 residues. This receptor was identified in a man aged 18 to 30 with COVID-19, enrolled during active disease. Sequencing was performed on peripheral blood. The V and J genes are TRBV27 and TRBJ2-5; TRBD2 matches 9 bases. This chain's CDR3 is CASSSTSGAPWTQYF. For the CDR3, the DNA is TGTGCCAGCAGTTCGACTAGCGGAGCCCCATGGACCCAGTACTTC.